This TCR beta chain was captured in a study of blood T cell repertoires in COVID-19. The table came from immunoSEQ multiplex PCR; TCRdb's copy has only in-frame clones and leaves some out. This sample has about 150,000 clones; about 79% occur once, and the top ten carry approximately 10%. This CDR3 is 14 amino acids long. Germline V lookup: CDR1 MNHEY, CDR2 SVGAGI. V shed 7 bases, J shed 3 bases, and the junction held 8 bases outside the gene matches. Material: peripheral blood. The TCR was taken from a woman aged 45-65 years with acute or convalescent COVID-19. This chain joins TRBV6-5 and TRBJ1-1; TRBD1 matches 7 bases. The CDR3: CASKRGLSDTEAFF. DNA for the CDR3: TGTGCCAGCAAAAGGGGGCTCTCGGACACTGAAGCTTTCTTT.